The TCR beta chain described here comes from a study of CD8 T cells in ankylosing spondylitis. The authors made TCR beta libraries by quantitative 5'-RACE with molecular barcodes. A single record per CDR3 protein comes from TCRdb applying MiXCR to the 5' RACE reads. The repertoire has around 160,000 distinct CDR3 sequences, roughly 12% of them found once; the top ten carry about 28%. After removal of 4 bases from V and 8 bases from J, the junction contained 9 bases not matched to a gene. CDR1 SGHDT and CDR2 YYEEEE come from the germline V gene. This CDR3 has 16 residues. Findings of the study overall: A TCR beta motif of fewer than ten highly homologous variants seemed to mark ankylosing spondylitis blood.

This clonotype has only a few counts. What it binds is unknown. The sequencing input was blood, either unsorted or a sorted T cell fraction (not recorded which). The TCR comes from a male donor with ankylosing spondylitis or in good health (not recorded which). The chain employs TRBV5-6 and TRBJ2-2, with 12 positions matching TRBD2. CDR3 protein: CASSPPSGRGLGELFF. CDR3 sequence (DNA): TGTGCCAGCAGCCCCCCTAGCGGGAGGGGTCTAGGGGAGCTGTTTTTT.